This T cell receptor (beta chain) was recovered during a study of blood T cell repertoires in COVID-19. This CDR3 region has 16 residues. The V end was cut by 9 bases, the J end by 0 bases, with 17 bases between. Germline V lookup: CDR1 KGHDR, CDR2 SFDVKD. This clone has just a few counts. Method: immunoSEQ multiplex PCR; TCRdb's copy keeps in-frame clones and lacks some. Among about 210,000 clones listed, roughly four fifths were seen once. Sequenced material: peripheral blood. The TCR comes from a middle-aged woman with active or convalescent COVID-19. This rearrangement joins TRBV24-1 to TRBJ1-5; no reliable D call. CDR3 sequence: CATESGPGYSNQPQHF. The CDR3 nucleotides are TGTGCCACCGAATCTGGACCGGGGTATAGCAATCAGCCCCAGCATTTT.